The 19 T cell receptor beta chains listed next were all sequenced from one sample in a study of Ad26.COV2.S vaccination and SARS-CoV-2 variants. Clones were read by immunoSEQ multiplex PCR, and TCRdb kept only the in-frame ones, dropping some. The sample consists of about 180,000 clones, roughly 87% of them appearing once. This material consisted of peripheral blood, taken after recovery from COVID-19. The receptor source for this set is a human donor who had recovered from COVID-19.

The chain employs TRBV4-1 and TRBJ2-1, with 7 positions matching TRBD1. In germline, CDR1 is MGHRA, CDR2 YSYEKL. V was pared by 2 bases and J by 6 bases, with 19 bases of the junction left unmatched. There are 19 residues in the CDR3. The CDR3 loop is CASSQSSLQGKGWGNEQFF. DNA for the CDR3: TGCGCCAGCAGCCAATCGTCCCTACAGGGGAAGGGTTGGGGCAATGAGCAGTTCTTC.

CDR3 DNA: TGTGCCAGCAGCTTGAATACGCAGTATTTT. Translation gives CASSLNTQYF. The rearrangement links TRBV7-2 to TRBJ2-3, with D uncertain. The CDR3 covers 10 residues. Germline CDR1 is SGHTA and CDR2 is FQGNSA. Between the trimmed V and J ends, which lost 3 bases and 7 bases, there was a span of 2 bases.

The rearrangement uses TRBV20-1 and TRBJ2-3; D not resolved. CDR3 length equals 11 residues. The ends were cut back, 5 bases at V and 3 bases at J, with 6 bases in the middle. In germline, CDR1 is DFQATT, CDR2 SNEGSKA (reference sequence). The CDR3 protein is CSARATDTQYF. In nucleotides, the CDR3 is TGCAGTGCTCGGGCTACAGATACGCAGTATTTT.

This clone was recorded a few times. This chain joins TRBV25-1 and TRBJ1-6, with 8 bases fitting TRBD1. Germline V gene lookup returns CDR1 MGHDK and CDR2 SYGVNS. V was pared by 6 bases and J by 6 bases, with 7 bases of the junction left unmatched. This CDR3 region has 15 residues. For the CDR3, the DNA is TGTGCCAGCAGCCAGACAGGGGTTGGTAATTCACCCCTCCACTTT. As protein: CASSQTGVGNSPLHF. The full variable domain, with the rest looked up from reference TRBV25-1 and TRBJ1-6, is EADIYQTPRYLVIGTGKKITLECSQTMGHDKMYWYQQDPGMELHLIHYSYGVNSTEKGDLSSESTVSRIRTEHFPLTLESARPSHTSQYLCASSQTGVGNSPLHFGNGTRLTVT.

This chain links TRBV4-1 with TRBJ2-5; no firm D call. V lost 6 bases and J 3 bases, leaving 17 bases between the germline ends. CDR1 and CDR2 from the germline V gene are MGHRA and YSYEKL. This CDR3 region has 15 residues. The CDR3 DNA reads TGCGCCAGCAGGCGGACGGCCGGTGGGGAAGAGACCCAGTACTTC. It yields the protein CASRRTAGGEETQYF.

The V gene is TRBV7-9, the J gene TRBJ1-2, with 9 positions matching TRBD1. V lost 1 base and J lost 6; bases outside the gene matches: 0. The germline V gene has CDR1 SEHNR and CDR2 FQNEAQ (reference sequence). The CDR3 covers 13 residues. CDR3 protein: CASSLGQGDGYTF. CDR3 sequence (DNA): TGTGCCAGCAGCTTAGGACAGGGGGATGGCTACACCTTC.

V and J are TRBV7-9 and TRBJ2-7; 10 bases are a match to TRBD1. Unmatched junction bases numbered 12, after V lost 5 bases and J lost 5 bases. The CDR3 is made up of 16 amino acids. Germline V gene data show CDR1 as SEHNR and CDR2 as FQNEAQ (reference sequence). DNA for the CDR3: TGTGCCAGCAGCGCCTTTTTGGGACAGGGGAGCCACGAGCAGTACTTC. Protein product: CASSAFLGQGSHEQYF.

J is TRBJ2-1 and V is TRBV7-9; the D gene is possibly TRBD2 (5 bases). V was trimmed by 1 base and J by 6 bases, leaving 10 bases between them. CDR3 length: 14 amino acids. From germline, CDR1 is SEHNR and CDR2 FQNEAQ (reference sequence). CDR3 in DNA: TGTGCCAGCAGCTTAGTTGCTAGCCGCAATGAGCAGTTCTTC. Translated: CASSLVASRNEQFF.

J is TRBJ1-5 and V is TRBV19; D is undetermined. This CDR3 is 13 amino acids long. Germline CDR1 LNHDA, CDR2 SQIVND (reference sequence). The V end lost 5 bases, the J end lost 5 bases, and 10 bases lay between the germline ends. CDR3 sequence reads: CASSLTADQPQHF. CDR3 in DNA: TGTGCCAGTAGTCTTACAGCGGATCAGCCCCAGCATTTT.

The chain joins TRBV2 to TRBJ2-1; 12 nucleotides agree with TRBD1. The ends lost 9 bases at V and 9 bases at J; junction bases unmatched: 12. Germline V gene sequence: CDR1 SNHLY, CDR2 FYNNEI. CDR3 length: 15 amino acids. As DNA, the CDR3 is TGTGCCAGAACCGGGACAGGGGGCGAGGGGAGTGAGCAGTTCTTC. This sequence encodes CARTGTGGEGSEQFF. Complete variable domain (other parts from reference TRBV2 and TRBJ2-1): EPEVTQTPSHQVTQMGQEVILRCVPISNHLYFYWYRQILGQKVEFLVSFYNNEISEKSEIFDDQFSVERPDGSNFTLKIRSTKLEDSAMYFCARTGTGGEGSEQFFGPGTRLTVL.

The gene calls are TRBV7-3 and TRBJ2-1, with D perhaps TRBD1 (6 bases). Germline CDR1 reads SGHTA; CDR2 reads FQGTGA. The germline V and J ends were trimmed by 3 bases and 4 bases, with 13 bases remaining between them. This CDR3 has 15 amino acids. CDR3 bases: TGTGCCAGCAGCTTTGCTGGGGGCCCTTACAATGAGCAGTTCTTC. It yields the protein CASSFAGGPYNEQFF.

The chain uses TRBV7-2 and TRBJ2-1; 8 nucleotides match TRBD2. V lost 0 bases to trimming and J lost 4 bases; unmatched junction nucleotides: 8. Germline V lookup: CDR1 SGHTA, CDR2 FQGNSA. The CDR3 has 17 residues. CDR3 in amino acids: CASSLAVWSGGYNEQFF. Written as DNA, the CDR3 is TGTGCCAGCAGCTTAGCCGTGTGGAGCGGGGGTTACAATGAGCAGTTCTTC.

CDR3 residues: CASHGQGAGEQYF. The CDR3 nucleotides are TGTGCCAGCCACGGACAGGGGGCCGGCGAGCAGTACTTC. The chain joins TRBV28 to TRBJ2-7, with 11 bases matching TRBD1. The trim removed 8 bases at V and 6 bases at J, leaving 6 bases unmatched. CDR1 is MDHEN and CDR2 is SYDVKM in the germline V gene. The CDR3 totals 13 residues.

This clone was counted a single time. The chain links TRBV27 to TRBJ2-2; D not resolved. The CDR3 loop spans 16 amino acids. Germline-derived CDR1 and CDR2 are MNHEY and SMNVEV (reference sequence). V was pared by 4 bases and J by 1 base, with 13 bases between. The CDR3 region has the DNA TGTGCCAGCAGTTATATTGGGTTTGGGAACACCGGGGAGCTGTTTTTT. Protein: CASSYIGFGNTGELFF.

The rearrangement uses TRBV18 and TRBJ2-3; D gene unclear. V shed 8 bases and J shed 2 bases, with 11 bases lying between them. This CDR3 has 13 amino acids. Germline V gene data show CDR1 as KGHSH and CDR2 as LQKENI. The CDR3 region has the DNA TGTGCCAGCACGCCCGGATTCACAGATACGCAGTATTTT. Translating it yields CASTPGFTDTQYF.

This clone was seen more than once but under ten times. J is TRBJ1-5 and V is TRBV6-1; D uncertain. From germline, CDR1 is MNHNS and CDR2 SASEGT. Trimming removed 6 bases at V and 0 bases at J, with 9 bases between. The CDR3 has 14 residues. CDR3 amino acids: CASSLHYSNQPQHF. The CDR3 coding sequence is TGTGCCAGCAGCCTACACTATAGCAATCAGCCCCAGCATTTT.

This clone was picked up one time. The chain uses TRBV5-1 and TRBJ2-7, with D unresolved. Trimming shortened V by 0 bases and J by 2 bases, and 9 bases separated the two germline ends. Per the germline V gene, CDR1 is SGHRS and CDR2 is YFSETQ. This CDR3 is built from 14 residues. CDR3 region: CASSLEGRPYEQYF. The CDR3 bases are TGCGCCAGCAGCTTGGAAGGCAGGCCCTACGAGCAGTACTTC.

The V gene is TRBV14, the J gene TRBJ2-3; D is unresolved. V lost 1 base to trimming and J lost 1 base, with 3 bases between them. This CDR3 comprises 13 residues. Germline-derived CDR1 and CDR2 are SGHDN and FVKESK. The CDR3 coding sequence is TGTGCCAGCAGCCAAGCCCGCACAGATACGCAGTATTTT. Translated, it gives CASSQARTDTQYF.

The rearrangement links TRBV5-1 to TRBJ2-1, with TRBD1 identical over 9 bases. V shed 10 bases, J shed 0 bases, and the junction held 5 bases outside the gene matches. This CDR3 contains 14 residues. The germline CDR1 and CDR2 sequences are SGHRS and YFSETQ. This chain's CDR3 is CACKDRGSYNEQFF. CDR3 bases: TGCGCCTGCAAGGACAGGGGCTCCTACAATGAGCAGTTCTTC.